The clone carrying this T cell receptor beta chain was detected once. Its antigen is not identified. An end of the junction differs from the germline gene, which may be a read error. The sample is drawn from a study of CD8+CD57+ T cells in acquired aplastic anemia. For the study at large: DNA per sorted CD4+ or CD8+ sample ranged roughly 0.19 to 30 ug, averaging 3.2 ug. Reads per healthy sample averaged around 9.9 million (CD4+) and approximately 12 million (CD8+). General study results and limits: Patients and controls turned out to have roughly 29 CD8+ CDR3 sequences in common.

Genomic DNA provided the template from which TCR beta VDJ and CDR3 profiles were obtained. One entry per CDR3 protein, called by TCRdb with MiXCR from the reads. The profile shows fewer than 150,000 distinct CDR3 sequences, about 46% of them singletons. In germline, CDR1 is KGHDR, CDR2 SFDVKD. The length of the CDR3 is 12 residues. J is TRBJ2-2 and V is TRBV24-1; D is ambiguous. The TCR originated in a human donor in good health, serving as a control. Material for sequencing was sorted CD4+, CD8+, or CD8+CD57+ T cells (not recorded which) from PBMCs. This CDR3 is CATGDRTGELFF. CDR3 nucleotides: TGTGCCACCGGTGATCGGACCGGGGAGCTGTTTTTT.